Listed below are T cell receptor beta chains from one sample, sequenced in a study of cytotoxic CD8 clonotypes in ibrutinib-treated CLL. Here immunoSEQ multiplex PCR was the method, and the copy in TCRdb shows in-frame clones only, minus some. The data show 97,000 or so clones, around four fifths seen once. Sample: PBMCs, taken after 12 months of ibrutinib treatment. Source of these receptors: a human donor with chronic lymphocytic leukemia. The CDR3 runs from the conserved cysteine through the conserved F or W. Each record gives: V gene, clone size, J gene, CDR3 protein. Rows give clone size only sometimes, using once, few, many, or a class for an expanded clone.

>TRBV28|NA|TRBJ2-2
CASRSWGAGWTGELFF
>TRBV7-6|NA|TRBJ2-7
CASSPYDRGLTEQYF
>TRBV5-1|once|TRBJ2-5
CASSRGTGLETQYF
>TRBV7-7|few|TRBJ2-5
CASPGAPSGGDKETQYF
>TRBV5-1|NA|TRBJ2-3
CASSLDREDTQYF
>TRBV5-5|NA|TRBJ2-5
CASSFTETQYF
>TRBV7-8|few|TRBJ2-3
CASSSPSGAYTDTQYF
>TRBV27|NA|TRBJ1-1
CASSPRVSPAEAFF
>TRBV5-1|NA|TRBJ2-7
CASSLPRHTTEQYF
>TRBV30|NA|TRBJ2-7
CARGGQNYEQYF
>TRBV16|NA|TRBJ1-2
CASKTPTEFYGYTF
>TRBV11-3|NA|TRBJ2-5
CASSLDDVRKGGQETQYF
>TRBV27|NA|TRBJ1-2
CASSRGDRGFRPF
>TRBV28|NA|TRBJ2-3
CASSFGRADTQYF
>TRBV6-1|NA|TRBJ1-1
CASSELRGRGGSEAFF
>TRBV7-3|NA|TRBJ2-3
CASSLSGLANTDTQYF
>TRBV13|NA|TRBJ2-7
CASRPSYSTAYEQYF
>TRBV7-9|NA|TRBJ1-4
CASSGQGEKLFF
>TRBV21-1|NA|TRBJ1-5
CASSNNRLERGQQPQHF
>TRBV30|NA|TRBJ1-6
CAWSSGRTNSPLHF
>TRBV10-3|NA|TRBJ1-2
CAISESVLEYGYTF
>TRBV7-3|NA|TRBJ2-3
CASSAPSGRTDTQYF
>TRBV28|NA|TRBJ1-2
CASSFRGADYGYTF
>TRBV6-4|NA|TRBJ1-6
CASSEGSYNSPLHF
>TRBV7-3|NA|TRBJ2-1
CASRPTGESSYNEQFF
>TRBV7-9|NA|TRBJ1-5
CASRLSGPQHF
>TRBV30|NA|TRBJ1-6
CAWRLLSSYNSPLHF
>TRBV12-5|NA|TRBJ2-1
CASGLGGTYNEQFF
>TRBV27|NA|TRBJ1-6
CASKVGGLGSPLHF
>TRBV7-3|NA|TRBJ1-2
CASSPDRGWGYTF
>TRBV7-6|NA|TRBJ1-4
CASSWRGGELFF
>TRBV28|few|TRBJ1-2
CASSPGTGEYYGYTF
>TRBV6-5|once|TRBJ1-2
CASSTTGSYGYTF
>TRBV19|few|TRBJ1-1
CASSRGALNTEAFF
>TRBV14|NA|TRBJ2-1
CASSQEGTGVKGEQFF
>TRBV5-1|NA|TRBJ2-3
CASSLGSSADTQYF
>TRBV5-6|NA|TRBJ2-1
CASSGLTETYNEQFF
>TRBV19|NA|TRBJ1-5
CASSKTEDQPQHF
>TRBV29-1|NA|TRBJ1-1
CSGTGGNTEAFF
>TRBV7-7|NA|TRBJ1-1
CASSLPVWTDMNTEAFF